Only a few counts were recorded for the clone carrying this T cell receptor (beta chain). The antigen remains unidentified. The V gene lost 5 bases and the J gene lost 7 bases, with 9 bases spanning the gap. CDR1 is DFQATT and CDR2 is SNEGSKA in the germline V gene (reference sequence). This CDR3 has 11 residues. TCRdb re-derived calls from the RT-PCR reads in MiXCR, one entry per CDR3 protein. Here the sample spans over 150,000 distinct CDR3 sequences, over 8.5% being singletons. This entry is derived from a study of response to subunit inactivated influenza vaccine. General study points: Each seasonal influenza vaccination recruits few new T cells, the authors suggested.

The sample consisted of CD8+ T cells sorted from PBMCs, taken about 24 months after vaccination. The TCR was taken from a man between 50 and 69 years old who received an inactivated influenza vaccine. The gene calls are TRBV20-1 and TRBJ1-5, with D tentatively TRBD1 (5 bases). The CDR3 region is CSAQGGQPQHF. In DNA, the CDR3 is TGCAGTGCTCAGGGTGGCCAGCCCCAGCATTTT.